What follows are 29 T cell receptor beta chains derived from one specimen sequenced in a study of T cells after somatic rescue of genetic block. Measured with immunoSEQ multiplex PCR; TCRdb has only the in-frame clones, and not every one. This table holds some 68,000 clones, roughly 93% found once. Sequencing was performed on peripheral blood mononuclear cells (PBMCs). The receptors were gathered from a man aged 25-40 years.

The chain joins TRBV5-4 to TRBJ2-7; maybe TRBD1 (6 bases). The V end was cut by 4 bases, the J end by 5 bases, with 10 bases between. Looked up from germline, CDR1 is SGHNT and CDR2 is YYREEE (reference sequence). CDR3 length: 12 amino acids. CDR3 loop: CASSPTGNEQYF. CDR3 DNA: TGTGCCAGCAGCCCCACAGGGAACGAGCAGTACTTC.

This chain connects TRBV11-2 to TRBJ1-2; tentative D call: TRBD1 (6 bases). The CDR3 contains 16 residues. Germline assignment: CDR1 SGHAT and CDR2 FQNNGV. V lost 0 bases to trimming and J lost 8 bases, with 19 bases between them. CDR3 amino acids: CASSLETGQGSLGYTF. The CDR3 nucleotides read TGTGCCAGCAGCTTAGAAACGGGACAAGGCTCTCTCGGCTACACCTTC.

The genes are TRBV7-9 and TRBJ2-1; D uncertain. CDR3 size: 17 residues. V shed 1 base and J shed 8 bases, with 21 bases lying between them. Germline V gene data show CDR1 as SEHNR and CDR2 as FQNEAQ (reference sequence). The CDR3 region is CASSLVLGGFPQDEQFF. The CDR3 DNA reads as TGTGCCAGCAGCTTAGTTCTGGGTGGATTCCCGCAAGATGAGCAGTTCTTC.

The chain carries TRBV7-8 and TRBJ1-4; 9 nucleotides match TRBD1. The CDR3 spans 15 residues. Germline V gene lookup returns CDR1 SGHVS and CDR2 FQNEAQ. The junction had 4 bases not matched to a gene; V was cut back by 2 bases and J by 6 bases. The CDR3 here is CASSLRTGVDEKLFF. CDR3 nucleotides: TGTGCCAGCAGCTTAAGGACAGGGGTTGATGAAAAACTGTTTTTT.

The CDR3: CASSQTPTGELFF. CDR3 nucleotides: TGTGCCAGCAGCCAAACTCCTACCGGGGAGCTGTTTTTT. V usage is TRBV6-6 and J usage is TRBJ2-2; D gene uncertain. V dropped 6 bases and J dropped 5 bases, with 10 bases sitting between them. Germline V gene data show CDR1 as MNHNY and CDR2 as SVGAGI (reference sequence). This CDR3 has 13 residues.

The DNA for the CDR3 is TGTGCCAGCAGCTTGGAGGGAGAGACAGGGGCCTACGAGCAGTACTTC. This encodes CASSLEGETGAYEQYF. This chain uses TRBV5-5 with TRBJ2-7; 8 bases fit TRBD1. Germline V gene lookup returns CDR1 SGHKS and CDR2 YYEKEE (reference sequence). J lost 2 bases, V lost 0 bases, and 7 bases had no gene match. The CDR3 runs 16 residues.

The rearrangement joins TRBV2 to TRBJ2-1; 13 nucleotides agree with TRBD2. V gave up 8 bases and J gave up 5 bases; unmatched junction bases: 12. The CDR3 consists of 17 residues. Germline-derived CDR1 and CDR2 are SNHLY and FYNNEI. The CDR3 region is CASLLLPGLAGNNEQFF. CDR3 DNA: TGTGCCAGCCTCTTACTACCGGGACTAGCGGGAAACAATGAGCAGTTCTTC.

The chain couples TRBV5-6 to TRBJ2-3; D is ambiguous. Trimming stripped 4 bases from V and 1 base from J, with 10 bases between. Germline V gives CDR1 SGHDT, CDR2 YYEEEE. CDR3 length equals 14 residues. CDR3 residues: CASSPTGGTDTQYF. The CDR3, as DNA: TGTGCCAGCAGCCCCACTGGGGGCACAGATACGCAGTATTTT.

In this sample, this clone turned up once. The chain has TRBV7-8 and TRBJ2-1; D possibly uses TRBD1 or TRBD2 (6 bases each). Trimming shortened V by 1 base and J by 0 bases, and 16 bases separated the two germline ends. The CDR3 totals 18 residues. Germline CDR1 is SGHVS and CDR2 is FQNEAQ. The CDR3 coding sequence is TGTGCCAGCAGCTTAGGAACAGGGACTCCCAGCTCCTACAATGAGCAGTTCTTC. Translated: CASSLGTGTPSSYNEQFF.

The chain uses TRBV4-1 and TRBJ2-7; 11 nucleotides align to TRBD1. Germline V gives CDR1 MGHRA, CDR2 YSYEKL. The CDR3 is made up of 15 amino acids. Trimming at V came to 1 base and at J to 3 bases, leaving 2 bases not matched to a gene. The DNA of the CDR3 is TGCGCCAGCAGCCAAGGGGGGACAGGGGGCTACGAGCAGTACTTC. Translating gives CASSQGGTGGYEQYF.

The chain recombines TRBV6-5 with TRBJ2-5; the match to TRBD1 covers 7 bases. This CDR3 has 16 residues. Unmatched junction bases numbered 11, after V lost 2 bases and J lost 5 bases. In germline, CDR1 is MNHEY, CDR2 SVGAGI. The CDR3 coding sequence is TGTGCCAGCAGTTACGCTGGGACAGAGGGTAGGGAGACCCAGTACTTC. It codes for CASSYAGTEGRETQYF.

The chain uses TRBV4-1 and TRBJ1-5; D might be TRBD1 (5 bases). V lost 0 bases to trimming and J lost 3 bases, with 12 bases between them. Germline CDR1 reads MGHRA; CDR2 reads YSYEKL. The length of the CDR3 is 16 residues. CDR3: CASSQDGAGPNQPQHF. Written as DNA, the CDR3 is TGCGCCAGCAGCCAAGATGGGGCAGGGCCCAATCAGCCCCAGCATTTT.

The gene calls are TRBV5-4 and TRBJ2-1; 8 bases map to TRBD2. The CDR3 is 16 amino acids. Germline V gene sequence: CDR1 SGHNT, CDR2 YYREEE (reference sequence). The V gene end was trimmed by 3 bases and the J gene end by 3 bases; junction bases not matched to a gene: 8. CDR3 region: CASSSVDSGSYNEQFF. The CDR3 nucleotides read TGTGCCAGCAGCTCCGTGGACAGCGGGAGCTACAATGAGCAGTTCTTC.

V and J are TRBV9 and TRBJ2-2; TRBD2 matches 11 bases. Per germline, CDR1 SGDLS and CDR2 YYNGEE. This CDR3 has 15 residues. J lost 5 bases, V lost 7 bases, and 7 bases had no gene match. CDR3 protein: CASDTSGSWTGELFF. DNA of the CDR3: TGTGCCAGCGACACTAGCGGGAGTTGGACCGGGGAGCTGTTTTTT.

The chain recombines TRBV5-1 with TRBJ2-4, with a possible D match to TRBD1 (5 bases). Deletions cut 0 bases from V and 0 bases from J, with 7 bases between. The germline gives CDR1 SGHRS, CDR2 YFSETQ. This CDR3 is built from 15 residues. CDR3 nucleotide sequence: TGCGCCAGCAGCTTGGGACAGTCAGCCAAAAACATTCAGTACTTC. The encoded protein is CASSLGQSAKNIQYF.

The CDR3: CASSCISKPPYEQYF. Here the CDR3 DNA reads TGTGCCAGCAGTTGTATTTCCAAGCCTCCCTACGAGCAGTACTTC. The chain couples TRBV6-5 to TRBJ2-7; D gene ambiguous. Germline loops: CDR1 MNHEY, CDR2 SVGAGI. Trimming left V 4 bases short and J 2 bases short, with 15 bases between. The CDR3 totals 15 residues.

The chain carries TRBV6-6 and TRBJ1-1; the match to TRBD1 covers 7 bases. V was clipped by 5 bases and J by 7 bases; unmatched bases: 7. Germline V gene lookup returns CDR1 MNHNY and CDR2 SVGAGI (reference sequence). The CDR3 runs 13 residues. The CDR3 nucleotides are TGTGCCAGCAGTCGGGACAGCGCGATTGAAGCTTTCTTT. Protein product: CASSRDSAIEAFF.

The chain recombines TRBV10-3 with TRBJ2-7, with 7 nucleotides matching TRBD1. V was clipped by 6 bases and J by 4 bases; unmatched bases: 6. Germline V gene sequence: CDR1 ENHRY, CDR2 SYGVKD. The CDR3 is 13 residues long. The DNA of the CDR3 is TGTGCCATCAGGACCGGGACAGAGTACGAGCAGTACTTC. The encoded protein is CAIRTGTEYEQYF.

This chain connects TRBV11-2 to TRBJ1-1; D is unclear. The germline V gene has CDR1 SGHAT and CDR2 FQNNGV. The CDR3 length is 14 residues. V shed 1 base and J shed 4 bases, with 10 bases lying between them. DNA for the CDR3: TGTGCCAGCAGCTTAGTTCCATTGGGCACTGAAGCTTTCTTT. As protein: CASSLVPLGTEAFF. Drawing the rest from reference TRBV11-2 and TRBJ1-1, the complete variable domain is EAGVAQSPRYKIIEKRQSVAFWCNPISGHATLYWYQQILGQGPKLLIQFQNNGVVDDSQLPKDRFSAERLKGVDSTLKIQPAKLEDSAVYLCASSLVPLGTEAFFGQGTRLTVV.

The V call is TRBV10-3, the J call TRBJ2-3; D uncertain. Looked up from germline, CDR1 is ENHRY and CDR2 is SYGVKD. V lost 6 bases and J lost 4, with 14 bases in between. The length of the CDR3 is 14 residues. DNA for the CDR3: TGTGCCATCAGGCTTCACGACGGTGCAGATACGCAGTATTTT. Protein: CAIRLHDGADTQYF.

The chain combines TRBV2 with TRBJ2-3, with TRBD2 matching over 11 bases. Germline values: CDR1 SNHLY, CDR2 FYNNEI. The CDR3 has 15 amino acids. With V trimmed by 7 bases and J by 1 base, 4 bases remained unmatched. Here the CDR3 reads CASNLLAGGTDTQYF. The CDR3, as DNA: TGTGCCAGCAATTTACTAGCGGGGGGCACAGATACGCAGTATTTT.

The chain recombines TRBV5-1 with TRBJ1-1, with 9 bases aligning to TRBD1. The CDR3 is 13 residues long. Germline values: CDR1 SGHRS, CDR2 YFSETQ. After removal of 5 bases from V and 6 bases from J, the junction contained 5 bases not matched to a gene. Written as DNA, the CDR3 is TGCGCCAGCAGGGCCGGGACAGGGTCTGAAGCTTTCTTT. Encoded protein: CASRAGTGSEAFF.

The chain combines TRBV4-3 with TRBJ2-1; D is unresolved. Germline assignment: CDR1 LGHNA and CDR2 YSLEER. CDR3 length: 14 residues. V dropped 1 base and J dropped 5 bases, with 9 bases sitting between them. The CDR3: CASSQGLIDNEQFF. The DNA for the CDR3 is TGCGCCAGCAGCCAAGGGCTGATAGACAATGAGCAGTTCTTC.

V and J are TRBV6-1 and TRBJ2-3, with 9 bases matching TRBD2. J was trimmed by 4 bases and V by 8 bases; bases with no gene match: 10. This CDR3 region has 15 residues. Germline lookup yields CDR1 MNHNS and CDR2 SASEGT. Here the CDR3 reads CASGYSGSMPDTQYF. CDR3 nucleotides: TGTGCCAGCGGATATAGCGGGAGTATGCCAGATACGCAGTATTTT.

This chain connects TRBV5-1 to TRBJ2-2; 7 nucleotides match TRBD1. Germline V gene lookup returns CDR1 SGHRS and CDR2 YFSETQ. This CDR3 is 14 amino acids long. V dropped 3 bases and J dropped 3; count of bases not matched to a gene: 2. As DNA, the CDR3 is TGCGCCAGCAGCTGGGGGACAGACACCGGGGAGCTGTTTTTT. Its protein product is CASSWGTDTGELFF. Based on the CDR3 plus reference TRBV5-1 and TRBJ2-2, the full variable domain is KAGVTQTPRYLIKTRGQQVTLSCSPISGHRSVSWYQQTPGQGLQFLFEYFSETQRNKGNFPGRFSGRQFSNSRSEMNVSTLELGDSALYLCASSWGTDTGELFFGEGSRLTVL.

This chain connects TRBV29-1 to TRBJ2-5; possibly TRBD1 for D (5 bases). The germline gives CDR1 SQVTM, CDR2 ANQGSEA. The length of the CDR3 is 14 residues. V lost 3 bases, J lost 4 bases, and 15 bases lay in between. The CDR3 region is CSVDQGQVGETQYF. The CDR3 bases are TGCAGCGTTGACCAGGGCCAGGTAGGAGAGACCCAGTACTTC. Looking up the rest from reference TRBV29-1 and TRBJ2-5 gives the full variable domain: SAVISQKPSRDICQRGTSLTIQCQVDSQVTMMFWYRQQPGQSLTLIATANQGSEATYESGFVIDKFPISRPNLTFSTLTVSNMSPEDSSIYLCSVDQGQVGETQYFGPGTRLLVL.

The chain is built from TRBV7-9 and TRBJ2-3; D possibly corresponds to TRBD1 (6 bases). The V and J ends lost 2 bases and 3 bases respectively, with 12 bases between them. The CDR3 length is 15 residues. Germline V CDR1 and CDR2: SEHNR, FQNEAQ (reference sequence). CDR3 loop: CASSLPGVLTDTQYF. The DNA of the CDR3 is TGTGCCAGCAGCTTACCAGGGGTATTGACAGATACGCAGTATTTT.

This clone was seen just once. V is TRBV7-2 and J is TRBJ2-1; 7 positions agree with TRBD2. V lost 5 bases and J lost 10; bases outside the gene matches: 5. CDR3 size: 12 residues. Germline CDR1 and CDR2: SGHTA and FQGNSA. The CDR3 DNA is TGTGCCAGCAGCCGGACTAGATCCGAGCAGTTCTTC. This sequence encodes CASSRTRSEQFF. Filled out from reference TRBV7-2 and TRBJ2-1, the complete variable domain reads GAGVSQSPSNKVTEKGKDVELRCDPISGHTALYWYRQSLGQGLEFLIYFQGNSAPDKSGLPSDRFSAERTGGSVSTLTIQRTQQEDSAVYLCASSRTRSEQFFGPGTRLTVL.

This clone was detected only a few times. CDR3 amino acids: CASSFPLVSYGYTF. The CDR3 DNA reads as TGTGCCAGCAGCTTCCCTCTGGTGAGCTATGGCTACACCTTC. The rearrangement uses TRBV28 and TRBJ1-2; D ambiguous. V dropped 6 bases and J dropped 4 bases, with 15 bases sitting between them. Germline lookup yields CDR1 MDHEN and CDR2 SYDVKM. CDR3 length: 14 amino acids.